The 13 T cell receptor beta chains given below trace back to one sample, sequenced in a study of blood T cell repertoires in COVID-19. Clones were sequenced by immunoSEQ multiplex PCR, and TCRdb holds only the in-frame ones, with some missing. The sample contains roughly 250,000 clones, approximately 90% of which appear only once. What was sequenced was PBMCs or T cells enriched from blood (not recorded which). The receptors come from a woman in her thirties or forties with acute COVID-19.

CDR3 coding DNA: TGCGCCAGCAGTGGGCTAGCGGGAGAGGAGCAGTTCTTC. This codes for CASSGLAGEEQFF. The gene calls are TRBV5-1 and TRBJ2-1; the match to TRBD2 covers 10 bases. The junction had 6 bases not matched to a gene; V was cut back by 5 bases and J by 10 bases. CDR1 and CDR2 from the germline V gene are SGHRS and YFSETQ. The CDR3 sequence is 13 residues long.

The V and J genes are TRBV5-1 and TRBJ2-2; a weak D match, TRBD2 (5 bases). CDR3 size: 15 residues. From germline, CDR1 is SGHRS and CDR2 YFSETQ. Trimming removed 2 bases at V and 5 bases at J, with 13 bases between. CDR3 region: CASSLGTGSTGELFF. The CDR3 DNA sequence: TGCGCCAGCAGCTTAGGAACGGGGAGTACCGGGGAGCTGTTTTTT.

DNA for the CDR3: TGTGCCAGCAGCTTAGGGGGAGGCGCGTACAATGAGCAGTTCTTC. Protein sequence: CASSLGGGAYNEQFF. The genes are TRBV11-2 and TRBJ2-1; maybe TRBD2 (6 bases). This CDR3 is 15 amino acids long. CDR1 and CDR2 (germline): SGHAT, FQNNGV. Trimming removed 1 base from V and 4 bases from J, with 11 bases in between.

This clone occurred a few times. This chain uses TRBV12-3 or TRBV12-4 with TRBJ1-2; 7 bases line up with TRBD1. This CDR3 contains 13 residues. Germline trimming cut 3 bases from V and 4 bases from J; bases unmatched to any gene: 2. The CDR3 DNA sequence: TGTGCCAGCAGTTTGGACAGGCCCTATGGCTACACCTTC. It specifies CASSLDRPYGYTF.

The V call is TRBV5-1, the J call TRBJ2-3; TRBD1 aligns across 11 bases. CDR1 and CDR2 (germline): SGHRS, YFSETQ. V dropped 3 bases and J dropped 11; count of bases not matched to a gene: 14. The CDR3 loop spans 16 amino acids. The CDR3 region is CASSSIPGQGGDEQYF. CDR3 bases: TGCGCCAGCAGCTCAATTCCGGGACAGGGGGGTGATGAGCAGTATTTT.

This rearrangement joins TRBV3-1 (or the pseudogene TRBV3-2) to TRBJ2-2; D call uncertain. Trimming pared 1 base from V and 2 bases from J, leaving 14 bases between. The CDR3 spans 17 residues. CDR1 and CDR2 from the germline V gene are LGHDT and YNNKEL (reference sequence). The CDR3 sequence: CASSQAWSGDNTGELFF. CDR3 in DNA: TGTGCCAGCAGCCAAGCATGGTCAGGCGACAACACCGGGGAGCTGTTTTTT.

CDR3 sequence: CASSIDRGNTEAFF. DNA for the CDR3: TGTGCCAGTAGTATCGACAGGGGGAACACTGAAGCTTTCTTT. The rearrangement uses TRBV19 and TRBJ1-1, with 8 bases matching TRBD1. The junction had 1 base not matched to a gene; V was cut back by 3 bases and J by 1 base. The CDR3 length is 14 residues. Germline loops: CDR1 LNHDA, CDR2 SQIVND (reference sequence).

The rearrangement uses TRBV7-2 and TRBJ2-7; TRBD1 might be the D (5 bases). V was cut by 2 bases and J by 3 bases, with 8 bases left in between. Looked up from germline, CDR1 is SGHTA and CDR2 is FQGNSA. CDR3 size: 13 residues. CDR3 nucleotides: TGTGCCAGCAGCTTAACCGACAGCTACGAGCAGTACTTC. Its protein product is CASSLTDSYEQYF.

The V call is TRBV5-6, the J call TRBJ1-1, with 8 bases fitting TRBD1. V was pared by 0 bases and J by 2 bases, with 3 bases of the junction left unmatched. The CDR3 is 15 amino acids. In germline, CDR1 is SGHDT, CDR2 YYEEEE. Written as DNA, the CDR3 is TGTGCCAGCAGCTTGGGGGACAGGAGAAACACTGAAGCTTTCTTT. Its translation: CASSLGDRRNTEAFF.

The chain joins TRBV7-3 to TRBJ1-1, with a weak D call TRBD1 (6 bases). The germline CDR1 and CDR2 sequences are SGHTA and FQGTGA. The V and J ends lost 1 base and 5 bases respectively, with 11 bases between them. The CDR3 consists of 14 residues. The CDR3 is CASSLSAGETEAFF. DNA of the CDR3: TGTGCCAGCAGCTTAAGTGCAGGGGAGACTGAAGCTTTCTTT. The whole variable domain, filled in from reference TRBV7-3 and TRBJ1-1, reads GAGVSQTPSNKVTEKGKYVELRCDPISGHTALYWYRQSLGQGPEFLIYFQGTGAADDSGLPNDRFFAVRPEGSVSTLKIQRTERGDSAVYLCASSLSAGETEAFFGQGTRLTVV.

This clone was detected only a few times. The gene calls are TRBV19 and TRBJ2-7; 7 positions match TRBD2. Germline V CDR1 and CDR2: LNHDA, SQIVND (reference sequence). J gave up 3 bases and V 0 bases, and 2 bases lay outside the gene matches. The CDR3 totals 14 residues. The CDR3 here is CASSIEGGGYEQYF. Written as DNA, the CDR3 is TGTGCCAGTAGTATAGAAGGCGGGGGCTACGAGCAGTACTTC.

The rearrangement links TRBV4-2 to TRBJ2-3, with TRBD2 identical over 8 bases. Germline V lookup: CDR1 LGHNA, CDR2 YNFKEQ. V dropped 5 bases and J dropped 5; count of bases not matched to a gene: 9. The CDR3 is made up of 15 amino acids. The CDR3 nucleotides are TGTGCCAGCAGCGTGAGCCCCGGGAGGGGAGATACGCAGTATTTT. As protein: CASSVSPGRGDTQYF.

The rearrangement joins TRBV12-5 to TRBJ2-3; 12 bases map to TRBD2. V lost 6 bases and J lost 1; bases outside the gene matches: 20. This CDR3 spans 21 amino acids. Germline V gives CDR1 LGHNT, CDR2 FRNRAP. CDR3 amino acids: CASGPRRNRASGRAGTDTQYF. The CDR3 nucleotides are TGTGCTAGTGGCCCCCGGCGAAACAGGGCTAGCGGGAGGGCCGGCACAGATACGCAGTATTTT.